A single sample gave rise to the 3 T cell receptor beta chains below, sequenced in a study of glioma-infiltrating T cells after dendritic cell vaccination (dated by TCRdb to the mid-2010s). Preparation of the library involved the immunoSEQ multiplex PCR assay. This is the immuneACCESS table as TCRdb keeps it, with only in-frame sequences that have V and J called. A part of the clones is gone; compared with another copy, unresolved V genes explain less than half, and the rest is unexplained. This sample gives roughly 100,000 clones in total; nearly 90% of them show up just once. The ten most abundant clones make up 2.7% of the sample. Taken with the paper, the label for time point translates to: after dendritic cell vaccination, including at tumor progression/relapse. Sequencing used blood, obtained after dendritic cell vaccination. These receptors came from a human donor with glioblastoma.

The V call is TRBV27, the J call TRBJ2-2; D gene uncertain. The CDR3 is 13 residues long. CDR1 is MNHEY and CDR2 is SMNVEV in the germline V gene (reference sequence). Between the trimmed V and J ends, which lost 6 bases and 4 bases, there was a span of 9 bases. The CDR3 reads CASRGLFTGELFF. Written as DNA, the CDR3 is TGTGCCAGCAGGGGCTTGTTCACCGGGGAGCTGTTTTTT.

The chain combines TRBV10-1 with TRBJ2-3, with D unresolved. The CDR3 is made up of 17 amino acids. Germline V CDR1 and CDR2: WNHNN, SYGVQD (reference sequence). Trimming took 0 bases from V and 0 from J, leaving 13 bases between them. Here the CDR3 reads CASSESNSRFSTDTQYF. The CDR3 DNA reads TGCGCCAGCAGTGAGTCAAACAGCCGATTCAGCACAGATACGCAGTATTTT.

V gene TRBV6-4 combines with J gene TRBJ2-1, with TRBD2 as a possible D gene (5 bases). Germline CDR1 MRHNA, CDR2 SNTAGT. V lost 1 base and J lost 8, with 15 bases in between. This CDR3 has 15 residues. CDR3: CASSDLSSAQDEQFF. The CDR3 nucleotides read TGTGCCAGCAGTGACTTGAGTAGCGCCCAGGATGAGCAGTTCTTC.